This T cell receptor beta chain was recorded in a study of T-cell memory formation after mild COVID-19. Study-wide points: Whereas later expanders leaned CD4+, clones contracting day 15 to 85 showed a balanced CD4/CD8 makeup.

TCRdb re-derived calls from the 5' RACE reads in MiXCR, one entry per CDR3 protein. Here the sample spans some 100,000 distinct CDR3 sequences, around 10% being singletons. At least ten counts were recorded for this clonotype. Its cognate antigen is unknown. Trimming cost V 6 bases and J 0 bases; bases outside gene matches: 8. Looked up from germline, CDR1 is DFQATT and CDR2 is SNEGSKA (reference sequence). The CDR3 has 16 amino acids. The sequence was collected from a man between 18 and 29 years old who had mild COVID-19 (a few samples of this study predate the infection). Cell type and time point are not known. The V gene is TRBV20-1, the J gene TRBJ2-4; 10 nucleotides match TRBD2. Sequences were obtained from PBMCs or a T cell subset sorted from them (not recorded which). The CDR3, as DNA: TGCAGTGCACCAGGACTAGCGGATCGAGCCAAAAACATTCAGTACTTC. Its protein product is CSAPGLADRAKNIQYF.